The present T cell receptor (beta chain) was sequenced within a study of blood T cell repertoires in COVID-19. Study details: Researchers got acute and convalescent COVID-19 samples from the United States, Italy and Spain. T cells, B-cell-depleted T cells, or PBMCs supplied cDNA or gDNA.

Authors' data handling: Estimation of nucleated cell counts relied on the amplification of reference gene primers. Libraries were prepared by immunoSEQ multiplex PCR; TCRdb keeps only in-frame clonotypes and omits some of them. V and J calls and clone size follow that table, whereas D and trimming were derived from the DNA. The sample holds approximately 260,000 clones, roughly 80% seen once. The CDR3 is 14 residues long. This chain connects TRBV21-1 to TRBJ1-1; the table's TRBD1 call for D was not verified on the DNA. TRBV21-1 is assigned pseudogene status. Sequenced material: peripheral blood. The clonotype was recovered from an elderly woman with active or convalescent COVID-19. The DNA for the CDR3 is TGTGCCAGCAGCAGGGTCAGGTGGGACACTGAAGCTTTCTTT. Translation: CASSRVRWDTEAFF.